These 27 T cell receptor beta chains share one sample of origin, sequenced in a study of cytomegalovirus exposure and HLA in healthy donors. The protocol was immunoSEQ multiplex PCR, while the TCRdb copy is restricted to in-frame clones and leaves out a portion. The data contain about 160,000 clones, over 80% of them singletons. Sample: PBMCs. The origin of the receptors is a man between 25 and 39 years old in good health and CMV-seropositive.

The gene calls are TRBV19 and TRBJ1-5, with a weak D call TRBD1 (5 bases). Per the germline V gene, CDR1 is LNHDA and CDR2 is SQIVND (reference sequence). The CDR3 spans 13 residues. Trimming cost V 8 bases and J 4 bases, with 12 bases left between them. This CDR3 is CASDVGENQPQHF. In DNA form, the CDR3 reads TGTGCCAGTGATGTAGGGGAAAATCAGCCCCAGCATTTT. Filled out from reference TRBV19 and TRBJ1-5, the complete variable domain reads DGGITQSPKYLFRKEGQNVTLSCEQNLNHDAMYWYRQDPGQGLRLIYYSQIVNDFQKGDIAEGYSVSREKKESFPLTVTSAQKNPTAFYLCASDVGENQPQHFGDGTRLSIL.

As DNA, the CDR3 is TGTGCCAGCAGCCTTGGGACAGGGAGAGAAACTGAAGCTTTCTTT. Translated, it gives CASSLGTGRETEAFF. The chain joins TRBV13 to TRBJ1-1; 9 bases agree with TRBD1. The germline CDR1 and CDR2 sequences are PRHDT and FYEKMQ (reference sequence). The CDR3 has 15 residues. V was clipped by 5 bases and J by 5 bases; unmatched bases: 9. Based on the CDR3 plus reference TRBV13 and TRBJ1-1, the full variable domain is AAGVIQSPRHLIKEKRETATLKCYPIPRHDTVYWYQQGPGQDPQFLISFYEKMQSDKGSIPDRFSAQQFSDYHSELNMSSLELGDSALYFCASSLGTGRETEAFFGQGTRLTVV.

Details on this clone: Additional DNA sequences in this sample encode the identical CDR3. The chain has TRBV11-3 and TRBJ2-7, with a weak D call TRBD1 (6 bases). CDR1 and CDR2 from the germline V gene are SGHNT and YENEEA. V lost 2 bases and J 1 base, leaving 6 bases between the germline ends. This CDR3 contains 13 residues. The CDR3 bases are TGTGCCAGCAGCTTAAGGGGGTCCTACGAGCAGTACTTC. The encoded protein is CASSLRGSYEQYF.

This chain connects TRBV7-6 to TRBJ2-3, with a tentative D call TRBD1 (5 bases). Germline CDR1 SGHVS, CDR2 FNYEAQ. CDR3 length equals 16 residues. The V gene lost 2 bases and the J gene lost 3 bases, with 15 bases spanning the gap. The CDR3 nucleotides are TGTGCCAGCAGCTTATTGGGGCCAGGGCGGACAGATACGCAGTATTTT. It specifies CASSLLGPGRTDTQYF.

The genes are TRBV28 and TRBJ2-3; the match to TRBD2 covers 7 bases. CDR1 and CDR2 (germline): MDHEN, SYDVKM. After removal of 2 bases from V and 4 bases from J, the junction contained 3 bases not matched to a gene. The CDR3 contains 14 residues. This chain's CDR3 is CASSLGLDADTQYF. The CDR3 DNA sequence: TGTGCCAGCAGTTTAGGACTAGATGCAGATACGCAGTATTTT. The full variable domain, rest sourced from reference TRBV28 and TRBJ2-3, is DVKVTQSSRYLVKRTGEKVFLECVQDMDHENMFWYRQDPGLGLRLIYFSYDVKMKEKGDIPEGYSVSREKKERFSLILESASTNQTSMYLCASSLGLDADTQYFGPGTRLTVL.

The J gene is TRBJ2-7, the V gene TRBV7-8, with no clear D. This CDR3 has 12 residues. In germline, CDR1 is SGHVS, CDR2 FQNEAQ. V was shortened by 0 bases and J by 2 bases, with 2 bases between the two germline ends. The DNA of the CDR3 is TGTGCCAGCAGCTTAGCCGCCTACGAGCAGTACTTC. Protein: CASSLAAYEQYF.

J is TRBJ2-1 and V is TRBV5-6, with 9 bases lining up with TRBD2. The CDR3 sequence is 16 residues long. Per the germline V gene, CDR1 is SGHDT and CDR2 is YYEEEE. The junction had 10 bases not matched to a gene; V was cut back by 2 bases and J by 7 bases. The CDR3 protein is CASSFPGAGGRNEQFF. DNA for the CDR3: TGTGCCAGCAGCTTCCCCGGGGCGGGGGGGCGTAATGAGCAGTTCTTC.

The chain combines TRBV6-6 with TRBJ1-3; tentative D call: TRBD1 (6 bases). The V and J ends lost 6 bases and 0 bases respectively, with 15 bases between them. Germline V gene data show CDR1 as MNHNY and CDR2 as SVGAGI (reference sequence). The CDR3 has 16 residues. The CDR3 DNA reads TGTGCCAGCAGCCGAGGTACAGGGATCTCTGGAAACACCATATATTTT. Protein: CASSRGTGISGNTIYF.

The chain links TRBV14 to TRBJ1-1; 7 bases align to TRBD1. J gave up 2 bases and V 2 bases, and 11 bases lay outside the gene matches. The CDR3 runs 17 residues. Looked up from germline, CDR1 is SGHDN and CDR2 is FVKESK. In nucleotides, the CDR3 is TGTGCCAGCAGCCAAACAGGGGCCGGGTACGGAAACACTGAAGCTTTCTTT. Translation: CASSQTGAGYGNTEAFF.

This clone showed up just once. The genes are TRBV14 and TRBJ1-1; possibly TRBD1 for D (6 bases). This CDR3 has 13 amino acids. Germline assignment: CDR1 SGHDN and CDR2 FVKESK. With 4 bases removed from V and 8 bases from J, the gap between germline ends came to 14 bases. The CDR3, as DNA: TGTGCCAGCAGCCTAGGGGGTTCAGCCGAAGCTTTCTTT. It is translated as CASSLGGSAEAFF. Based on the CDR3 plus reference TRBV14 and TRBJ1-1, the full variable domain is EAGVTQFPSHSVIEKGQTVTLRCDPISGHDNLYWYRRVMGKEIKFLLHFVKESKQDESGMPNNRFLAERTGGTYSTLKVQPAELEDSGVYFCASSLGGSAEAFFGQGTRLTVV.

There are a few counts of this clone. The rearrangement uses TRBV19 and TRBJ1-5; unclear D gene. Germline-derived CDR1 and CDR2 are LNHDA and SQIVND (reference sequence). The CDR3 contains 13 residues. Trimming stripped 3 bases from V and 5 bases from J, with 8 bases between. Here the CDR3 DNA reads TGTGCCAGTAGTATCTCTCTTTATCAGCCCCAGCATTTT. Protein product: CASSISLYQPQHF.

The V and J genes are TRBV4-1 and TRBJ1-2; tentatively, D is TRBD1 (5 bases). CDR1 is MGHRA and CDR2 is YSYEKL in the germline V gene. V was pared by 2 bases and J by 6 bases, with 13 bases between. The CDR3 extends over 14 amino acids. The CDR3 nucleotides are TGCGCCAGCAGCCAATCCTCTCAGGGCGATGGCTACACCTTC. Its translation: CASSQSSQGDGYTF.

The chain joins TRBV6-4 to TRBJ2-7; D is unresolved. V was pared by 9 bases and J by 3 bases, with 18 bases between. Germline V gene lookup returns CDR1 MRHNA and CDR2 SNTAGT. The CDR3 loop spans 14 amino acids. CDR3 DNA sequence: TGTGCCAGGGCTTGGGCAGGCTGGTACTACGAGCAGTACTTC. It encodes CARAWAGWYYEQYF.

The V gene is TRBV5-5, the J gene TRBJ1-2; TRBD1 might be the D (6 bases). CDR3 size: 12 residues. Germline assignment: CDR1 SGHKS and CDR2 YYEKEE (reference sequence). V was shortened by 1 base and J by 6 bases, with 7 bases between the two germline ends. Here the CDR3 reads CASSLTGHGYTF. CDR3 sequence (DNA): TGTGCCAGCAGCTTGACAGGGCATGGCTACACCTTC. Variable domain in full (rest from reference TRBV5-5 and TRBJ1-2): DAGVTQSPTHLIKTRGQQVTLRCSPISGHKSVSWYQQVLGQGPQFIFQYYEKEERGRGNFPDRFSARQFPNYSSELNVNALLLGDSALYLCASSLTGHGYTFGSGTRLTVV.

The V and J genes are TRBV5-1 and TRBJ1-1; D is unresolved. The V and J ends lost 6 bases and 6 bases respectively, with 18 bases between them. The CDR3 contains 14 residues. Germline V gene sequence: CDR1 SGHRS, CDR2 YFSETQ. Written as DNA, the CDR3 is TGCGCCAGCAAAGAGGAAGTCAGCGCTGCTGAAGCTTTCTTT. It is translated as CASKEEVSAAEAFF.

The V gene is TRBV7-9, the J gene TRBJ1-6, with 8 bases aligning to TRBD1. After removal of 5 bases from V and 8 bases from J, the junction contained 5 bases not matched to a gene. CDR1 and CDR2 from the germline V gene are SEHNR and FQNEAQ (reference sequence). The CDR3 is made up of 14 amino acids. The CDR3 sequence is CASSQGTGYSPLHF. In DNA form, the CDR3 reads TGTGCCAGCAGCCAGGGGACAGGTTATTCACCCCTCCACTTT.

The rearrangement joins TRBV7-6 to TRBJ2-7; weak D call: TRBD1 (6 bases). This CDR3 is 14 amino acids long. Germline-derived CDR1 and CDR2 are SGHVS and FNYEAQ. With 1 base removed from V and 5 bases from J, the gap between germline ends came to 12 bases. CDR3 sequence reads: CASSLGAGVDEQYF. CDR3 nucleotide sequence: TGTGCCAGCAGCTTAGGAGCAGGGGTAGACGAGCAGTACTTC.

This clone turned up a few times. The chain carries TRBV14 and TRBJ1-1; D gene uncertain. The germline V gene has CDR1 SGHDN and CDR2 FVKESK. The CDR3 runs to 14 residues. V was clipped by 1 base and J by 1 base, with 7 bases between them. This CDR3 is CASSQGPGNTEAFF. The CDR3, as DNA: TGTGCCAGCAGCCAAGGTCCGGGGAACACTGAAGCTTTCTTT.

V is TRBV7-9 and J is TRBJ2-5, with 11 nucleotides matching TRBD2. The length of the CDR3 is 16 residues. The junction had 7 bases not matched to a gene; V was cut back by 5 bases and J by 2 bases. The germline CDR1 and CDR2 sequences are SEHNR and FQNEAQ (reference sequence). The CDR3 here is CASSPLAGESQETQYF. CDR3 coding DNA: TGTGCCAGCAGCCCACTAGCGGGGGAGTCGCAAGAGACCCAGTACTTC.

The chain uses TRBV9 and TRBJ1-1; possible D gene TRBD1, 6 bases. Germline CDR1 is SGDLS and CDR2 is YYNGEE. The length of the CDR3 is 17 residues. V shed 0 bases and J shed 0 bases, with 15 bases lying between them. CDR3: CASSVAGQINLNTEAFF. The CDR3 DNA reads TGTGCCAGCAGCGTAGCCGGACAGATAAACCTGAACACTGAAGCTTTCTTT.

This chain joins TRBV9 and TRBJ2-6; maybe TRBD2 (6 bases). This CDR3 spans 17 amino acids. The germline V and J ends were trimmed by 0 bases and 4 bases, with 14 bases remaining between them. Per germline, CDR1 SGDLS and CDR2 YYNGEE. For the CDR3, the DNA is TGTGCCAGCAGCGTAGGGAGGGGCGCGTACGGGGCCAACGTCCTGACTTTC. Translating gives CASSVGRGAYGANVLTF.

In this sample, this clone turned up a few times. The gene calls are TRBV11-2 and TRBJ2-3; TRBD2 matches at 12 bases. The CDR3 runs 16 residues. The V segment lost 4 bases and the J segment 5 bases; nucleotides outside the gene matches: 7. CDR1 is SGHAT, CDR2 FQNNGV, per germline. The CDR3 DNA reads TGTGCCAGCAGCTCACTAGCGGGGGGCCCGGGAGATACGCAGTATTTT. This translates into CASSSLAGGPGDTQYF.

This clone was seen a few times. The rearrangement joins TRBV6-6 to TRBJ2-2; D perhaps matches TRBD1 (5 bases). Trimming cost V 8 bases and J 5 bases, with 12 bases left between them. This CDR3 contains 13 residues. Germline V gene lookup returns CDR1 MNHNY and CDR2 SVGAGI (reference sequence). CDR3 loop: CASASQGTGELFF. The CDR3 DNA sequence: TGTGCCAGCGCCTCTCAGGGAACCGGGGAGCTGTTTTTT.

The chain combines TRBV7-8 with TRBJ2-7; 7 bases fit TRBD1. The V gene's germline CDR1 is SGHVS and CDR2 FQNEAQ. V lost 0 bases and J lost 2; bases outside the gene matches: 4. The CDR3 extends over 15 amino acids. As DNA, the CDR3 is TGTGCCAGCAGCTTAGCGCTGACAGGGCCCTACGAGCAGTACTTC. The encoded protein is CASSLALTGPYEQYF.

The V gene is TRBV7-9, the J gene TRBJ1-2; 7 bases fit TRBD1. The CDR3 has 13 residues. The germline V gene has CDR1 SEHNR and CDR2 FQNEAQ (reference sequence). The trim removed 4 bases at V and 8 bases at J, leaving 7 bases unmatched. The CDR3 protein is CASSYTGAGGYTF. In DNA form, the CDR3 reads TGTGCCAGCAGCTACACAGGGGCGGGCGGCTACACCTTC.

The chain links TRBV7-9 to TRBJ1-5; D is undetermined. The CDR3 length is 14 residues. The ends were cut back, 7 bases at V and 2 bases at J, with 12 bases in the middle. Germline V gene sequence: CDR1 SEHNR, CDR2 FQNEAQ (reference sequence). CDR3 amino acids: CASNVRGGNQPQHF. In nucleotides, the CDR3 is TGTGCCAGCAACGTTCGGGGTGGCAATCAGCCCCAGCATTTT.

The chain couples TRBV11-2 to TRBJ1-3; D remains ambiguous. This CDR3 is 14 amino acids long. Germline V gives CDR1 SGHAT, CDR2 FQNNGV. V lost 5 bases to trimming and J lost 0 bases, with 8 bases between them. CDR3 nucleotide sequence: TGTGCCAGCAGCCCCCCCAACTCTGGAAACACCATATATTTT. It encodes CASSPPNSGNTIYF.